This TCR beta chain was identified during a study of cytomegalovirus exposure and HLA in healthy donors. Trimming took off 11 bases at V and 0 bases at J, with 23 bases between the two ends. The CDR3 spans 16 residues. Germline CDR1 reads MDHEN; CDR2 reads SYDVKM. Study-level findings and limits: Using the classifier, cytomegalovirus status was reportedly diagnosed with high specificity and sensitivity. Later analysis suggested most CMV-associated TCR beta chains were HLA-restricted. In a later analysis, V- and J-gene trimming of beta chains associated with a DCLRE1C missense variant, replicated independently.

Primers included in the PCR were 60 Vbeta and 13 Jbeta primers. Repertoires were generated with immunoSEQ multiplex PCR, while TCRdb's copy carries only in-frame clones and drops some. The sample holds 150,000 or so clones; 76% are singletons and the top ten take 3% to 4%. A note on this clone: Its antigen is as yet unknown.

Material: PBMCs. J is TRBJ2-7 and V is TRBV28; D possibly corresponds to TRBD2 (5 bases). The TCR comes from a male donor in good health and CMV-seronegative. In DNA form, the CDR3 reads TGTGCCTCCCACAGCCTTTCGCGGGCTGTCTCCTACGAGCAGTACTTC. Amino acid sequence: CASHSLSRAVSYEQYF.